The clone carrying this TCR beta chain was counted a single time. Antigen specificity is unknown. This entry comes from a study of Ad26.COV2.S vaccination and SARS-CoV-2 variants. Study overall: Ad26.COV2.S was injected intramuscularly once or twice, 56 days apart. Points from the study as a whole: Vaccine recipients surpassed placebo recipients in spike-specific TCR breadth.

Germline-derived CDR1 and CDR2 are LGHNA and YSLEER. The germline V and J ends were trimmed by 5 bases and 4 bases, with 8 bases remaining between them. The CDR3 is 13 residues long. Generated by immunoSEQ multiplex PCR, the TCRdb table keeps only in-frame clones and is missing some. The sample comprises around 320,000 clones, about 86% of which are singletons, and around 1.9% rests with the top ten. Stated treatment: over 15 received Ad26.COV2.S at low or high dose, single or two shots; about 5 received placebo; per-sample allocation not given. The study sampled participants on day 63 after the first vaccine or placebo injection.

The input for sequencing was peripheral blood, taken in a trial of Ad26.COV2.S vaccine versus placebo. The sequence was obtained from a person between 18 and 59 years old who received the Ad26.COV2.S COVID-19 vaccine or a placebo. The chain joins TRBV4-3 to TRBJ2-2; D might be TRBD2 (6 bases). CDR3 in amino acids: CASSREVTGELFF. Here the CDR3 DNA reads TGCGCCAGCAGCAGGGAGGTCACCGGGGAGCTGTTTTTT.